This T cell receptor beta chain was profiled in a study of T cell responses to AZD1222 COVID-19 vaccine. As concerns this clone: Its antigen is not identified.

Overall study findings and caveats: Donors were chiefly white British, with a greater number of females, and clonal diversity was perhaps underestimated. CD4 TCRs associated with vaccination spanned spike, dominating at 160-218 and 743-854. It was only after the peak T cell response that any repertoires were sampled.

V was pared by 1 base and J by 2 bases, with 9 bases between. The CDR3 loop spans 15 amino acids. The germline V gene encodes CDR1 LGHDT and CDR2 YNNKEL (reference sequence). Here immunoSEQ multiplex PCR was the method, and the copy in TCRdb shows in-frame clones only, minus some. The sample lists about 190,000 clones, around 92% seen once, with 1% to 1.5% in the top ten. This chain links TRBV3-1 (or the pseudogene TRBV3-2) with TRBJ1-5; a possible D gene is TRBD1 (5 bases). The receptor was derived from an adult in good health. The sequences come from peripheral blood, collected on day 0 of AZD1222 vaccination. CDR3 protein: CASSQGVGGNQPQHF. Written as DNA, the CDR3 is TGTGCCAGCAGCCAAGGGGTGGGGGGCAATCAGCCCCAGCATTTT.